The T cell receptor beta chain described here comes from a study of CD8+ T cells in alopecia areata. Treatment meaning: oral pan-JAK inhibitor, 5-10 mg twice daily. Researchers gathered lesional scalp punch biopsies and peripheral blood from patients with alopecia areata. V was trimmed by 3 bases and J by 5 bases, leaving 11 bases between them. This CDR3 spans 13 amino acids. CDR1 MNHEY and CDR2 SMNVEV come from the germline V gene (reference sequence). cDNA serving as the sequencing template came from extracted, reverse transcribed RNA. Repertoires were generated with immunoSEQ multiplex PCR, while TCRdb's copy carries only in-frame clones and drops some. The table includes approximately 220,000 clones, roughly two fifths detected once.

The rearrangement joins TRBV27 to TRBJ2-7; the D call may be TRBD1 or TRBD2 (5 bases each). This specimen consisted of CD4+ T cells sorted from blood, obtained at approximately week 30, from a patient treated with tofacitinib. The receptor's source is a human donor with alopecia areata. CDR3 bases: TGTGCCAGCAGTTTCGTCGGGGACCACGAGCAGTACTTC. Translation: CASSFVGDHEQYF.